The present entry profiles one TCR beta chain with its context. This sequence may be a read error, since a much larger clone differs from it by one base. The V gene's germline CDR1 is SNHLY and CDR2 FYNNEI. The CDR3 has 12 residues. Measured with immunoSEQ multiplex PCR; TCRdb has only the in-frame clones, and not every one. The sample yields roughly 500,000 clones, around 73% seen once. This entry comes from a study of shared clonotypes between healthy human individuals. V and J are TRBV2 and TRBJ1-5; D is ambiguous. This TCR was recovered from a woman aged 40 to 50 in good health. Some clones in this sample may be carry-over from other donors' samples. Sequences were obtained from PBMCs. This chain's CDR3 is CASSPGWQHQHF. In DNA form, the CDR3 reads TGTGCCAGCAGCCCTGGTTGGCAGCACCAGCATTTT.